The sequence of this TCR beta chain was determined in a study of blood T cells in healthy people across ages. Then a second PCR, running roughly 7 to 11 cycles, was carried out with a sample-barcoded 5' primer and a J-beta primer mix. TCRdb fed the 5' RACE reads into MiXCR, producing one record per CDR3 protein. The data hold 550,000 to 800,000 distinct CDR3 sequences, with around 32% observed a single time. This clonotype was detected a few times. The TCR comes from a woman aged 80 or over in good health. The sample was blood.

CDR3 loop: CASSLGQATEQYF. The CDR3 nucleotides are TGCGCCAGCAGCCTAGGACAGGCCACGGAGCAGTACTTC. The chain couples TRBV5-1 to TRBJ2-5; TRBD1 matches at 7 bases. V was clipped by 4 bases and J by 11 bases; unmatched bases: 11. Germline V CDR1 and CDR2: SGHRS, YFSETQ. This CDR3 comprises 13 residues.